This T cell receptor beta chain was profiled in a study of metastatic and nonmetastatic thyroid tumors. Across the whole study: The authors compared repertoires across blood and tumor or nodule tissue from malignant and benign thyroid patients.

The CDR3 has 13 amino acids. Germline CDR1 reads DFQATT; CDR2 reads SNEGSKA (reference sequence). The ends lost 6 bases at V and 8 bases at J; junction bases unmatched: 8. This clone was detected only once. No antigen is known for it. Study conclusions and caveats: When malignant thyroid tumors were compared with benign nodules, TCR beta diversity was reportedly significantly higher in the malignant tumors. This held in both blood and tumor samples.

Until they underwent thyroid surgery, no patient had received any treatment. Original processing methods: Clinicopathological groups differed in CDR3, with these differences serving to build a distant-metastasis classifier for papillary thyroid cancer. TCRdb reanalyzed the PCR reads with MiXCR. For this entry, the V and J calls and clone size follow TCRdb and not the study's own pipeline. This sample yields a few thousand clones, of which less than 40% are seen a single time; about 16% belongs to the top ten. This receptor was taken from a male donor with papillary thyroid cancer or a benign thyroid nodule (not recorded which). Some clones in this sample may be carry-over from other donors' samples. The sample taken for sequencing was tumor tissue. This chain connects TRBV20-1 to TRBJ1-2; TRBD1 matches at 11 bases. In DNA form, the CDR3 reads TGCAGTGCGTTACCGGGACAGGGGGACGGCTACACCTTC. Its protein is CSALPGQGDGYTF.